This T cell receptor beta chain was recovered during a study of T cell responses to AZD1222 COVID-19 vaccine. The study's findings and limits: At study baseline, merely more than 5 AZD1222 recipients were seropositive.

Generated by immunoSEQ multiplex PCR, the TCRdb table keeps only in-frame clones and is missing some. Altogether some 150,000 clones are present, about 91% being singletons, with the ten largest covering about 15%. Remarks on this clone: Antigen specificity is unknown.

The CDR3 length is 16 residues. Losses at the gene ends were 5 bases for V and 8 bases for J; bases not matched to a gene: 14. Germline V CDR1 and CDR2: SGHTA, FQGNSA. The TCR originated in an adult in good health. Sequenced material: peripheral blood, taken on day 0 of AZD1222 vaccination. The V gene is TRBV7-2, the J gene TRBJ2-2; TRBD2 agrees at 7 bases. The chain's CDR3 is CASSPPGSGVRGELFF. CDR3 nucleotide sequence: TGTGCCAGCAGCCCCCCGGGCAGCGGGGTTCGGGGGGAGCTGTTTTTT.